The 7 T cell receptor beta chains below all came from one sample that was sequenced in a study of shared clonotypes between healthy human individuals. The method was immunoSEQ multiplex PCR; TCRdb's version includes in-frame clones alone and lacks a portion of them. The sample yields roughly 1,800,000 clones, roughly 94% seen once. CD45RO-negative CD8 cells positively selected for CCR7 made up the naive population, which excluded terminally differentiated effector memory CD45RA+ cells. Input material: naive CD8+ T cells sorted from blood. The origin of the receptors is a man aged 18 to 29 in good health.

As regards this clone: The sample holds other DNA sequences that translate to the same CDR3. CDR3 coding DNA: TGTGCCAGCAGCTTACGGGGGTACGAGCAGTACTTC. It encodes CASSLRGYEQYF. The J gene is TRBJ2-7, the V gene TRBV7-9, with D perhaps matching TRBD2 (6 bases). Germline CDR1 reads SEHNR; CDR2 reads FQNEAQ (reference sequence). The CDR3 consists of 12 residues. V shed 2 bases and J shed 4 bases, with 6 bases lying between them.

This sequence joins TRBV7-8 and TRBJ2-5; D possibly uses TRBD1 or TRBD2 (5 bases each). CDR1 is SGHVS and CDR2 is FQNEAQ in the germline V gene. The V gene lost 9 bases and the J gene lost 5 bases, with 19 bases spanning the gap. CDR3 size: 14 residues. The CDR3 coding sequence is TGTGCCAGTTTATCGGGGACCCCGGGGGAGACCCAGTACTTC. This gives the protein CASLSGTPGETQYF.

V is TRBV2 and J is TRBJ1-1, with D tentatively TRBD1 (5 bases). CDR1 and CDR2 (germline): SNHLY, FYNNEI. The CDR3 runs 17 residues. With 3 bases removed from V and 6 bases from J, the gap between germline ends came to 23 bases. CDR3 bases: TGTGCCAGCAGTGATCTCCCCCAGGGAGTGTTCACGCCTGAAGCTTTCTTT. Translated, it gives CASSDLPQGVFTPEAFF.

With regard to this clone: In the same sample, other DNA sequences code for this CDR3. The chain combines TRBV11-2 with TRBJ2-1, with 11 positions matching TRBD2. The CDR3 sequence is 15 residues long. CDR1 is SGHAT and CDR2 is FQNNGV in the germline V gene. V lost 5 bases and J lost 3; bases outside the gene matches: 3. The CDR3: CASSLLAGDYNEQFF. In DNA form, the CDR3 reads TGTGCCAGCAGCCTACTAGCGGGAGACTACAATGAGCAGTTCTTC.

The chain links TRBV7-9 to TRBJ1-5; 7 nucleotides agree with TRBD1. The J segment lost 7 bases and the V segment lost 5 bases, leaving 11 bases of the junction unmatched. The CDR3 loop spans 15 amino acids. Germline CDR1 and CDR2: SEHNR and FQNEAQ (reference sequence). CDR3 loop: CASSLGQEIGQPQHF. CDR3 coding DNA: TGTGCCAGCAGCCTAGGACAGGAGATAGGACAGCCCCAGCATTTT.

This rearrangement joins TRBV27 to TRBJ2-7, with unresolved D. The germline V and J ends were trimmed by 6 bases and 5 bases, with 17 bases remaining between them. This CDR3 comprises 14 residues. Germline CDR1 reads MNHEY; CDR2 reads SMNVEV (reference sequence). CDR3 bases: TGTGCCAGCAGAGTGGCAGATGGTACGAACGAGCAGTACTTC. It yields the protein CASRVADGTNEQYF.

The J gene is TRBJ2-7, the V gene TRBV6-1; 8 bases map to TRBD1. With 1 base clipped from V and 4 bases from J, the junction kept 9 bases outside the gene matches. The CDR3 has 16 amino acids. Per the germline V gene, CDR1 is MNHNS and CDR2 is SASEGT. The CDR3 DNA follows: TGTGCCAGCAGTGAAGTATTGACAGGGGAATTATACGAGCAGTACTTC. This codes for CASSEVLTGELYEQYF.